The 7 T cell receptor beta chains listed next were all sequenced from one sample in a study of cytomegalovirus exposure and HLA in healthy donors. Libraries were prepared by immunoSEQ multiplex PCR; TCRdb keeps only in-frame clonotypes and omits some of them. The repertoire holds 100,000 to 120,000 clones, 88% seen once, with 1.4% in the top ten. Sample: PBMCs. The receptors here all came from a woman aged 25 to 39 in good health and CMV-seropositive.

The chain couples TRBV4-1 to TRBJ2-2; TRBD2 agrees at 11 bases. The CDR3 totals 18 residues. V lost 1 base, J lost 2 bases, and 6 bases stayed unmatched. The germline gives CDR1 MGHRA, CDR2 YSYEKL. The CDR3 here is CASSQVGLAGGNTGELFF. DNA of the CDR3: TGCGCCAGCAGCCAAGTTGGGCTAGCGGGAGGAAACACCGGGGAGCTGTTTTTT.

The V gene is TRBV30, the J gene TRBJ1-5; 8 bases fit TRBD1. V trimming: 5 bases; J trimming: 3 bases; junction bases outside the gene matches: 6. The germline gives CDR1 GTSNPN, CDR2 SVGIG (reference sequence). This CDR3 contains 14 residues. CDR3 coding DNA: TGTGCCTGGTCCACAGGGGGGACCAATCAGCCCCAGCATTTT. Translated: CAWSTGGTNQPQHF.

The V gene is TRBV27, the J gene TRBJ1-1; tentatively, D is TRBD1 (5 bases). CDR3 length equals 11 residues. Per the germline V gene, CDR1 is MNHEY and CDR2 is SMNVEV (reference sequence). The V end lost 5 bases, the J end lost 10 bases, and 11 bases lay between the germline ends. Here the CDR3 DNA reads TGTGCCAGCAGTACAGGTTTGTTAGCTTTCTTT. Translating gives CASSTGLLAFF.

The chain joins TRBV5-4 to TRBJ2-1, with D tentatively TRBD2 (7 bases). Germline loops: CDR1 SGHNT, CDR2 YYREEE (reference sequence). The ends were cut back, 4 bases at V and 11 bases at J, with 22 bases in the middle. This CDR3 is built from 15 residues. CDR3 amino acids: CASSNHGGGGQKQFF. The CDR3, as DNA: TGTGCCAGCAGCAATCATGGCGGGGGCGGCCAGAAGCAGTTCTTC.

The chain uses TRBV6-5 and TRBJ2-2; no clear D gene. The CDR3 contains 15 residues. Germline loops: CDR1 MNHEY, CDR2 SVGAGI. With 0 bases removed from V and 1 base from J, the gap between germline ends came to 6 bases. Here the CDR3 DNA reads TGTGCCAGCAGTTACTCGGAGTTGAACACCGGGGAGCTGTTTTTT. This sequence encodes CASSYSELNTGELFF.

This chain links TRBV6-1 with TRBJ2-7, with unresolved D. The germline V gene has CDR1 MNHNS and CDR2 SASEGT. V was shortened by 3 bases and J by 7 bases, with 10 bases between the two germline ends. The CDR3 sequence is 12 residues long. The CDR3 loop reads CASSDRPWEQYF. The CDR3 nucleotides are TGTGCCAGCAGTGACAGGCCCTGGGAGCAGTACTTC.

This chain connects TRBV25-1 to TRBJ1-3; D gene uncertain. V lost 1 base and J 1 base, leaving 14 bases between the germline ends. Germline V gives CDR1 MGHDK, CDR2 SYGVNS. The CDR3 has 17 residues. CDR3 nucleotide sequence: TGTGCCAGCAGTGAATCTGCGGGCAGACGGTCTGGAAACACCATATATTTT. Translated, it gives CASSESAGRRSGNTIYF.